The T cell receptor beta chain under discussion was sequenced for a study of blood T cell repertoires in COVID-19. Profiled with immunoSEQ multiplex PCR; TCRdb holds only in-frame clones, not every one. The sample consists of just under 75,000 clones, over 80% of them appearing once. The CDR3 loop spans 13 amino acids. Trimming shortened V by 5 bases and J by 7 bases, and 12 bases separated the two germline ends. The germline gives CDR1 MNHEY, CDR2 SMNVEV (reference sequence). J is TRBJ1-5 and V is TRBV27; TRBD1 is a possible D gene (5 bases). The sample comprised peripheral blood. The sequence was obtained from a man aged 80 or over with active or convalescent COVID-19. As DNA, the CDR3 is TGTGCCAGCAGTGCGTACCGGGGGCAGCCCCAGCATTTT. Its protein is CASSAYRGQPQHF.